The sequence of this T cell receptor (beta chain) was determined in a study of cytomegalovirus exposure and HLA in healthy donors. A multiplex PCR was run with 60 Vbeta primers and 13 Jbeta primers. The assay was immunoSEQ multiplex PCR, and TCRdb's table has in-frame clones only and misses some. This repertoire shows roughly 120,000 clones, over 65% found once; its top ten account for 9.5% to 13%. The origin of this receptor is a woman between 50 and 59 years old in good health and CMV-seropositive. The specimen was PBMCs.

DNA for the CDR3: TGTGCCACCGCAGGCCAGCGGGGGGGTATGGATACGCAGTATTTT. Protein: CATAGQRGGMDTQYF. The rearrangement links TRBV6-4 to TRBJ2-3; 10 bases fit TRBD2. This CDR3 contains 15 residues. The V and J ends lost 10 bases and 6 bases, in that order; junction bases with no gene match: 13. Germline CDR1 reads MRHNA; CDR2 reads SNTAGT.